Shown below are 14 T cell receptor beta chains from a single sample sequenced in a study of T-cell reconstitution after alpha-beta-depleted transplantation in children. This sample's TCRbeta library carried unique molecular identifier barcodes. TCRdb independently ran MiXCR on the PCR reads; one entry per CDR3 protein. The repertoire has approximately 110,000 distinct CDR3 sequences, 20% to 25% of them found once; the top ten carry about 11%. The sequencing here drew on PBMCs, mostly from graft donor cells, taken 180 days after TCRalphabeta/CD19-depleted stem cell transplant. Receptors originate from a male patient aged 2 to 9 who had a stem cell transplant for chronic granulomatous disease, so the T cells may come from the graft donor.

This clonotype was seen a few times. The J gene is TRBJ2-1, the V gene TRBV5-6, with 8 bases lining up with TRBD1. The CDR3 loop spans 15 amino acids. J gave up 4 bases and V 2 bases, and 5 bases lay outside the gene matches. Per the germline V gene, CDR1 is SGHDT and CDR2 is YYEEEE. The CDR3 here is CASSFMDRDYNEQFF. As DNA, the CDR3 is TGTGCCAGCAGCTTTATGGACAGGGATTACAATGAGCAGTTCTTC.

V and J are TRBV4-2 and TRBJ2-7; 7 nucleotides align to TRBD2. The CDR3 runs to 15 residues. Germline lookup yields CDR1 LGHNA and CDR2 YNFKEQ. After removal of 7 bases from V and 2 bases from J, the junction contained 11 bases not matched to a gene. The CDR3 DNA reads as TGTGCCAGCACCGTTGGGAGGGAACCCCCCTACGAGCAGTACTTC. Its protein product is CASTVGREPPYEQYF.

There are many counts of this clonotype. The V gene is TRBV20-1, the J gene TRBJ2-7; D might be TRBD1 (6 bases). The germline gives CDR1 DFQATT, CDR2 SNEGSKA (reference sequence). CDR3 size: 13 residues. Trimming removed 6 bases at V and 3 bases at J, with 15 bases between. The DNA for the CDR3 is TGCAGTGCGAAACCGGGACACCTCTACGAGCAGTACTTC. Translated, it gives CSAKPGHLYEQYF.

V and J are TRBV20-1 and TRBJ1-1; D is unclear. The CDR3 length is 11 residues. Germline values: CDR1 DFQATT, CDR2 SNEGSKA (reference sequence). Trimming took 8 bases from V and 8 from J, leaving 15 bases between them. CDR3 region: CSRSQALEAFF. In nucleotides, the CDR3 is TGCAGTCGATCGCAGGCCCTCGAAGCTTTCTTT.

The sample holds a few counts of this clonotype. The chain has TRBV24-1 and TRBJ2-3; 13 bases are shared with TRBD2. Germline trimming cut 1 base from V and 6 bases from J; bases unmatched to any gene: 6. Germline CDR1 KGHDR, CDR2 SFDVKD. This CDR3 comprises 17 residues. The CDR3 nucleotides read TGTGCCACCAGTGATTTCGGACTAGCGGGAGAGGGGGATACGCAGTATTTT. Protein: CATSDFGLAGEGDTQYF.

The chain employs TRBV5-1 and TRBJ1-1, with 7 bases lining up with TRBD1. Losses at the gene ends were 4 bases for V and 1 base for J; bases not matched to a gene: 16. The CDR3 runs to 18 residues. Germline V lookup: CDR1 SGHRS, CDR2 YFSETQ. CDR3 DNA sequence: TGCGCCAGCAGCCACAATTTCCCCACAGGGGAGAGGAACACTGAAGCTTTCTTT. As protein: CASSHNFPTGERNTEAFF.

A few counts support this clonotype. The V gene is TRBV5-5, the J gene TRBJ1-5; the match to TRBD1 covers 9 bases. CDR3 length: 15 residues. In germline, CDR1 is SGHKS, CDR2 YYEKEE (reference sequence). V gave up 5 bases and J gave up 5 bases; unmatched junction bases: 8. The CDR3: CASRRTGDVDQPQHF. Here the CDR3 DNA reads TGTGCCAGCAGAAGGACAGGGGACGTGGATCAGCCCCAGCATTTT.

This clonotype was seen many times. The chain uses TRBV6-1 and TRBJ2-3; 9 positions match TRBD1. CDR1 is MNHNS and CDR2 is SASEGT in the germline V gene. The CDR3 runs to 14 residues. With 4 bases clipped from V and 6 bases from J, the junction kept 5 bases outside the gene matches. The CDR3 region is CASSAGTGRDTQYF. The CDR3 nucleotides read TGTGCCAGCAGTGCAGGGACAGGGAGGGATACGCAGTATTTT.

By share of the sample, this clonotype is medium-sized (0.01 to 0.1%). This sequence joins TRBV4-2 and TRBJ2-2; D remains ambiguous. Trimming stripped 0 bases from V and 6 bases from J, with 14 bases between. Looked up from germline, CDR1 is LGHNA and CDR2 is YNFKEQ. CDR3 length: 16 amino acids. CDR3 sequence (DNA): TGTGCCAGCAGCCAAGATCAAGGTAGTGGGGCCGGGGAGCTGTTTTTT. This gives the protein CASSQDQGSGAGELFF.

A few counts support this clonotype. The CDR3 reads CASSDTYREGTDTQYF. In nucleotides, the CDR3 is TGTGCCAGCAGTGACACCTACAGGGAGGGGACAGATACGCAGTATTTT. The chain couples TRBV6-4 to TRBJ2-3, with D tentatively TRBD2 (7 bases). CDR1 and CDR2 (germline): MRHNA, SNTAGT. The length of the CDR3 is 16 residues. Trimming left V 2 bases short and J 3 bases short, with 15 bases between.

A few counts support this clonotype. V usage is TRBV5-1 and J usage is TRBJ2-1, with TRBD2 identical over 8 bases. V shed 0 bases, J shed 5 bases, and the junction held 1 base outside the gene matches. The CDR3 has 14 amino acids. Germline CDR1 is SGHRS and CDR2 is YFSETQ. The CDR3 sequence is CASSLAGGNNEQFF. The CDR3 coding sequence is TGCGCCAGCAGCTTGGCGGGGGGGAACAATGAGCAGTTCTTC.

The chain has TRBV6-1 and TRBJ2-2; TRBD1 matches at 8 bases. V was clipped by 4 bases and J by 5 bases; unmatched bases: 12. Germline CDR1 MNHNS, CDR2 SASEGT. The CDR3 spans 17 residues. In DNA, the CDR3 is TGTGCCAGCAGTGCCATAGGACAGGGAATTGGGACCGGGGAGCTGTTTTTT. Amino acid sequence: CASSAIGQGIGTGELFF.

The chain recombines TRBV28 with TRBJ2-5; 8 bases map to TRBD2. Germline values: CDR1 MDHEN, CDR2 SYDVKM. CDR3 length: 14 amino acids. With V trimmed by 5 bases and J by 4 bases, 6 bases remained unmatched. The CDR3 DNA is TGTGCCAGCAGTGTCGGGGGGGAGGGAGAGACCCAGTACTTC. Residues: CASSVGGEGETQYF. Supplemented by reference TRBV28 and TRBJ2-5, the full variable domain reads DVKVTQSSRYLVKRTGEKVFLECVQDMDHENMFWYRQDPGLGLRLIYFSYDVKMKEKGDIPEGYSVSREKKERFSLILESASTNQTSMYLCASSVGGEGETQYFGPGTRLLVL.

This clonotype showed up just a few times. The chain has TRBV3-1 and TRBJ2-1; D uncertain. Germline assignment: CDR1 LGHDT and CDR2 YNNKEL (reference sequence). Trimming left V 4 bases short and J 4 bases short, with 11 bases between. There are 14 residues in the CDR3. The CDR3 DNA sequence: TGTGCCAGCAGCCCTGCCCTCCGTTACAATGAGCAGTTCTTC. Residues: CASSPALRYNEQFF.